This T cell receptor beta chain is from a study of cytomegalovirus exposure and HLA in healthy donors. Study information: An analysis done earlier identified 120 million or so unique TCR beta sequences from 190 million or so T cells. Study results and caveats: Reportedly, fewer N-insertions than the approximately 610-donor mean appeared in an Asian-associated ancestry cluster in a later analysis. Reportedly, diagnosis of cytomegalovirus status by the classifier showed high specificity and sensitivity.

Remarks on this clone: Its specificity is not known.

Healthy bone marrow donors made up the donor group. The PCR employed 60 Vbeta primers together with 13 Jbeta primers. The protocol was immunoSEQ multiplex PCR, while the TCRdb copy is restricted to in-frame clones and leaves out a portion. The sample lists around 92,000 clones, around three quarters occurring once. The receptor's source is a man between 60 and 75 years old in good health and CMV-seropositive. The material sequenced was PBMCs.

The CDR3 protein is CASSADSRYYTDTQYF. The CDR3 coding sequence is TGCGCCAGCAGTGCGGACAGCCGATATTACACAGATACGCAGTATTTT. The V and J genes are TRBV10-2 and TRBJ2-3; D possibly corresponds to TRBD1 (6 bases). The CDR3 covers 16 residues. Germline lookup yields CDR1 WSHSY and CDR2 SAAADI. V lost 4 bases and J 2 bases, leaving 16 bases between the germline ends.